The 15 T cell receptor beta chains below come from one sample, sequenced in a study of graft-versus-host responses after intestinal transplantation. Sequencing was performed with immunoSEQ multiplex PCR; in TCRdb, only in-frame clones are kept and a portion is missing. Of under 100,000 clones detected, around nine tenths appear once; the ten largest clones hold 15% to 20%. Sequenced here: PBMCs, sampled around 450 days after intestinal transplant. The receptors stem from a human patient who received an intestinal transplant, so some T cells may come from the graft donor.

The rearrangement uses TRBV4-1 and TRBJ2-1, with D perhaps being TRBD1 or TRBD2 (5 bases each). Trimming stripped 2 bases from V and 0 bases from J, with 14 bases between. Germline V gives CDR1 MGHRA, CDR2 YSYEKL. This CDR3 has 17 amino acids. CDR3 in DNA: TGCGCCAGCAGCCAAATCCGGGGCCCCAGCTCCTACAATGAGCAGTTCTTC. It yields the protein CASSQIRGPSSYNEQFF.

The V and J genes are TRBV7-9 and TRBJ2-6; 10 bases are a match to TRBD1. The CDR3 consists of 19 residues. V lost 4 bases to trimming and J lost 0 bases; unmatched junction nucleotides: 9. Germline loops: CDR1 SEHNR, CDR2 FQNEAQ (reference sequence). Here the CDR3 reads CASSSRDRGRNSGANVLTF. As DNA, the CDR3 is TGTGCCAGCAGCTCCCGGGACAGGGGAAGAAACTCTGGGGCCAACGTCCTGACTTTC.

This clone has just one count. The J gene is TRBJ2-5, the V gene TRBV6-5; D call uncertain. CDR3 size: 14 residues. Trimming cost V 0 bases and J 0 bases, with 5 bases left between them. Per germline, CDR1 MNHEY and CDR2 SVGAGI. The CDR3 loop is CASSYSTNQETQYF. As DNA, the CDR3 is TGTGCCAGCAGTTACTCGACCAACCAAGAGACCCAGTACTTC.

The table lists this clone with a few counts. The chain couples TRBV2 to TRBJ1-1, with 9 bases identical to TRBD1. With V trimmed by 6 bases and J by 4 bases, 6 bases remained unmatched. This CDR3 is built from 14 residues. In germline, CDR1 is SNHLY, CDR2 FYNNEI. DNA of the CDR3: TGTGCCAGCAGAGGGACAGGGCTTGGCACTGAAGCTTTCTTT. Translating gives CASRGTGLGTEAFF.

J is TRBJ1-2 and V is TRBV5-1; 7 bases line up with TRBD1. CDR3 length: 15 amino acids. Germline CDR1 and CDR2: SGHRS and YFSETQ. V was pared by 0 bases and J by 7 bases, with 9 bases of the junction left unmatched. The CDR3 sequence: CASSLDPDRAGGYTF. The CDR3 DNA follows: TGCGCCAGCAGCTTGGACCCCGACAGGGCTGGTGGCTACACCTTC.

V gene TRBV7-9 combines with J gene TRBJ2-7, with D hard to call. The CDR3 contains 12 residues. Trimming took 5 bases from V and 5 from J, leaving 10 bases between them. Per germline, CDR1 SEHNR and CDR2 FQNEAQ (reference sequence). The CDR3 DNA follows: TGTGCCAGCAGCCCAGGACGTAACGAGCAGTACTTC. It yields the protein CASSPGRNEQYF.

The chain employs TRBV10-1 and TRBJ1-1; a weak D match, TRBD1 (5 bases). Germline values: CDR1 WNHNN, CDR2 SYGVQD (reference sequence). CDR3 size: 14 residues. V dropped 4 bases and J dropped 2 bases, with 11 bases sitting between them. CDR3 nucleotide sequence: TGCGCCAGCAGTGTAGGGGTAGGCAACACTGAAGCTTTCTTT. It is translated as CASSVGVGNTEAFF.

J is TRBJ1-6 and V is TRBV2; the D is unclear. Germline loops: CDR1 SNHLY, CDR2 FYNNEI. The CDR3 length is 12 residues. V lost 2 bases and J 9 bases, leaving 5 bases between the germline ends. The CDR3 region is CASSELGSPLHF. The CDR3 DNA reads TGTGCCAGCAGTGAACTAGGTTCACCCCTCCACTTT.

The J gene is TRBJ2-7, the V gene TRBV11-2, with D maybe TRBD1 (6 bases). V was trimmed by 5 bases and J by 4 bases, leaving 15 bases between them. Germline V gene data show CDR1 as SGHAT and CDR2 as FQNNGV. The CDR3 is made up of 14 amino acids. The CDR3 region has the DNA TGTGCCAGCAGCCCCCGGAGAACAGGGTACGAGCAGTACTTC. Translation: CASSPRRTGYEQYF.

The genes are TRBV14 and TRBJ2-7; maybe TRBD2 (5 bases). V was trimmed by 0 bases and J by 6 bases, leaving 9 bases between them. The CDR3 runs to 13 residues. Germline V gene lookup returns CDR1 SGHDN and CDR2 FVKESK. The CDR3 protein is CASSQEVRGEQYF. The CDR3 DNA is TGTGCCAGCAGCCAAGAGGTACGGGGCGAGCAGTACTTC.

The chain employs TRBV2 and TRBJ2-7; 12 bases align to TRBD1. This CDR3 has 15 amino acids. Germline V gene lookup returns CDR1 SNHLY and CDR2 FYNNEI. The junction had 5 bases not matched to a gene; V was cut back by 5 bases and J by 3 bases. The CDR3 bases are TGTGCCAGCAGTTTTGGGACAGGGGGCTTCTACGAGCAGTACTTC. It translates to CASSFGTGGFYEQYF.

The rearrangement links TRBV19 to TRBJ1-5; no definite D call. The CDR3 consists of 14 residues. Germline assignment: CDR1 LNHDA and CDR2 SQIVND (reference sequence). Trimming took off 3 bases at V and 7 bases at J, with 13 bases between the two ends. CDR3 in amino acids: CASSIPAGFQPQHF. CDR3 DNA: TGTGCCAGTAGTATTCCGGCAGGATTCCAGCCCCAGCATTTT. The variable domain in full, with the rest retrieved from reference TRBV19 and TRBJ1-5, is DGGITQSPKYLFRKEGQNVTLSCEQNLNHDAMYWYRQDPGQGLRLIYYSQIVNDFQKGDIAEGYSVSREKKESFPLTVTSAQKNPTAFYLCASSIPAGFQPQHFGDGTRLSIL.

This chain links TRBV6-5 with TRBJ2-7; D ambiguous. The CDR3 runs 12 residues. Germline V CDR1 and CDR2: MNHEY, SVGAGI. Trimming stripped 6 bases from V and 4 bases from J, with 10 bases between. The CDR3, as DNA: TGTGCCAGCAGCAGAGCACAGTACGAGCAGTACTTC. Translating gives CASSRAQYEQYF.

The gene calls are TRBV11-3 and TRBJ2-3, with D perhaps assigned TRBD1 or TRBD2 (5 bases each). V was shortened by 5 bases and J by 5 bases, with 20 bases between the two germline ends. The CDR3 runs to 16 residues. Per the germline V gene, CDR1 is SGHNT and CDR2 is YENEEA. CDR3 protein: CASSPGRGPREDTQYF. In DNA, the CDR3 is TGTGCCAGCAGCCCTGGTCGGGGCCCGAGGGAAGATACGCAGTATTTT. The variable domain in full, completed from reference TRBV11-3 and TRBJ2-3, reads EAGVVQSPRYKIIEKKQPVAFWCNPISGHNTLYWYLQNLGQGPELLIRYENEEAVDDSQLPKDRFSAERLKGVDSTLKIQPAELGDSAVYLCASSPGRGPREDTQYFGPGTRLTVL.

The chain is built from TRBV19 and TRBJ1-2; D might be TRBD1 (5 bases). This CDR3 comprises 13 residues. Germline V gene data show CDR1 as LNHDA and CDR2 as SQIVND (reference sequence). V lost 3 bases and J 4 bases, leaving 9 bases between the germline ends. CDR3 DNA: TGTGCCAGTAGTATCCGACAGAGCTATGGCTACACCTTC. It specifies CASSIRQSYGYTF.